The rows below give T cell receptor beta chains drawn from one sample of a study of regulatory T cells in long-lasting Graves disease. MiXCR was run by TCRdb on the multiplex PCR reads, yielding one entry per CDR3 protein. The sample contains roughly 500,000 distinct CDR3 sequences, about a fifth of which appear only once. This material consisted of peripheral blood mononuclear cells (PBMCs), taken when the disease was refractory, from a patient treated with antithyroid drugs. The receptors shown here come from a female donor with Graves disease. CDR3s include the opening cysteine and the closing phenylalanine or tryptophan. Each record gives: D gene, CDR3 length, V gene, J gene, clone size, CDR3 DNA, CDR3 protein. The D gene is left open where the match is weak. Where a row states a size, it is once, few, many or the class of an expanded clone; other rows omit it.

NA,15,TRBV27,TRBJ1-5,many,TGTGCCAGCAGGCGCCTCGGGGAGGGGAATCAGCCCCAGCATTTT,CASRRLGEGNQPQHF
NA,14,TRBV6-9,TRBJ2-7,NA,TGTGCCAGCAGTTACTCCAGGGACTCCTACGAGCAGTACTTC,CASSYSRDSYEQYF
TRBD2,14,TRBV12-3/TRBV12-4,TRBJ2-7,many,TGTGCCAGCAGCCCCCCGGGACTAGCGTACGAGCAGTACTTC,CASSPPGLAYEQYF
NA,14,TRBV27,TRBJ2-7,NA,TGTGCCAGCAGTTTATCGAGGAGCTCCTACGAGCAGTACTTC,CASSLSRSSYEQYF
NA,17,TRBV5-1,TRBJ2-4,NA,TGCGCCAGCAGCTTGGCCGGGGGACCTTTAGCCAAAAACATTCAGTACTTC,CASSLAGGPLAKNIQYF
NA,14,TRBV6-1,TRBJ2-7,NA,TGTGCCAGCAGTGAAGGATGGGGCGGCTACGAGCAGTACTTC,CASSEGWGGYEQYF
NA,15,TRBV28,TRBJ2-1,NA,TGTGCCAGCAGCACCCCAGACTATGGCGGGGATGAGCAGTTCTTC,CASSTPDYGGDEQFF
NA,15,TRBV10-3,TRBJ2-6,many,TGTGCCATCACCTCCGGGGATCGCGGGGCCAACGTCCTGACTTTC,CAITSGDRGANVLTF
NA,13,TRBV4-1,TRBJ1-2,NA,TGCGCCAGCAGCCAACCGGACAGCTATGGCCACACCTTC,CASSQPDSYGHTF
NA,14,TRBV6-1,TRBJ1-1,many,TGTGCCAGCACCCGGGAGCGCGAGGGCACTGAAGCTTTCTTT,CASTREREGTEAFF
NA,15,TRBV7-9,TRBJ2-7,NA,TGTGCCAGCAGCCCGCTCCCCGGCGATTTCTACGAGCAGTACTTC,CASSPLPGDFYEQYF
TRBD2,15,TRBV6-5,TRBJ2-7,many,TGTGCCAGCAGTTACGGGTCGGGAGGGGTCTACGAGCAGTACTTC,CASSYGSGGVYEQYF
NA,13,TRBV27,TRBJ2-5,many,TGTGCCAGCAGTCCACCCATGGGCGAGACCCAGTACTTC,CASSPPMGETQYF
NA,16,TRBV18,TRBJ2-5,many,TGTGCCAGCTCACGTACTCGGCCGGGGACACAAGAGACCCAGTACTTC,CASSRTRPGTQETQYF
TRBD2,16,TRBV20-1,TRBJ2-2,few,TGCAGTGCTAGAGTAGCGGGAGGGCCTACGACCGGGGAGCTGTTTTTT,CSARVAGGPTTGELFF
TRBD2,18,TRBV4-1,TRBJ2-7,few,TGCGCCAGCAGCCAAGAAGGACTAGCGGGAGCACAGTCCTACGAGCAGTACTTC,CASSQEGLAGAQSYEQYF
NA,15,TRBV9,TRBJ2-2,once,TGTGCCAGCAGCGACCCGACAGGACCCACCGGGGAGCTGTTTTTT,CASSDPTGPTGELFF
TRBD1,14,TRBV6-1,TRBJ1-2,many,TGTGCCAGCAGTGCCGGGACAGGGGGGTATGGCTACACCTTC,CASSAGTGGYGYTF
NA,13,TRBV20-1,TRBJ1-5,NA,TGCAGTGCTAAGACAGGCCAAAATCAGCCCCAGCATTTT,CSAKTGQNQPQHF
TRBD1,14,TRBV19,TRBJ2-7,many,TGTGCCAGTAGTACCGGCCAGGGGGTTGGCGAGCAGTACTTC,CASSTGQGVGEQYF
NA,14,TRBV24-1,TRBJ1-1,many,TGTGCCACCTCCGAGGGGGGCTGGAACACTGAAGCTTTCTTT,CATSEGGWNTEAFF
NA,13,TRBV27,TRBJ1-1,NA,TGTGCCAGCAGTTTATCGTTCGGGGCTGAAGCTTTCTTT,CASSLSFGAEAFF
TRBD1,16,TRBV7-8,TRBJ2-7,many,TGTGCCAGCAGCTTAGTGGAGGGACAGGGGGGAAACGAGCAGTACTTC,CASSLVEGQGGNEQYF
NA,10,TRBV20-1,TRBJ2-7,few,TGCAGTGCTAGTGAGAACGAGCAGTACTTC,CSASENEQYF
TRBD1,16,TRBV6-1,TRBJ1-6,few,TGTGCCAGCAGTCAGACAGGGGCAGTCGAGAATTCACCCCTCCACTTT,CASSQTGAVENSPLHF
NA,13,TRBV18,TRBJ1-1,NA,TGTGCCAGCCCCCCACCCCTCGGGGGTGAAGCTTTCTTT,CASPPPLGGEAFF
TRBD1,14,TRBV5-1,TRBJ1-1,many,TGCGCCAGCAGCGCGGACAGGGGTGGTACTGAAGCTTTCTTT,CASSADRGGTEAFF
TRBD2,14,TRBV20-1,TRBJ2-5,many,TGCAGTGCCCCCTCCGGGAGGGCATGGGAGACCCAGTACTTC,CSAPSGRAWETQYF
NA,15,TRBV12-3/TRBV12-4,TRBJ2-2,many,TGTGCCAGCAGCCGACAGGCCGCGAACACCGGGGAGCTGTTTTTT,CASSRQAANTGELFF
NA,16,TRBV27,TRBJ2-6,few,TGTGCCAGCAGTTTATACCAGGGCCCTGGGGCCAACGTCCTGACTTTC,CASSLYQGPGANVLTF
NA,15,TRBV6-4,TRBJ2-2,few,TGTGCCAGCAGTGACTCCTACGGGAGTCCCGGGGAGCTGTTTTTT,CASSDSYGSPGELFF
NA,11,TRBV28,TRBJ1-2,many,TGTGCCAGCATCAGAACCGGGGTCTACACCTTC,CASIRTGVYTF
TRBD1,14,TRBV27,TRBJ2-2,many,TGTGCCAGCCGACGGACAGGAAACACCGGGGAGCTGTTTTTT,CASRRTGNTGELFF
NA,13,TRBV10-3,TRBJ1-2,many,TGTGCCATCAGGCCCGGGGACTTCAATGGCTACACCTTC,CAIRPGDFNGYTF
TRBD2,15,TRBV29-1,TRBJ2-7,once,TGCAGCGTTGAAGACGGAAGCGGGACCAATTACGAGCAGTACTTC,CSVEDGSGTNYEQYF
NA,13,TRBV6-1,TRBJ1-1,many,TGTGCCAGCAGTCCAGGGGTAAGGACTGAAGCTTTCTTT,CASSPGVRTEAFF
NA,15,TRBV5-1,TRBJ1-4,few,TGCGCCAGCAGCTTGGAGGAGGGGCTGGATGAAAAACTGTTTTTT,CASSLEEGLDEKLFF
TRBD2,17,TRBV5-5,TRBJ2-5,many,TGTGCCAGCAGCTTGGCACCTTTCGGGAGGAGCCAAGAGACCCAGTACTTC,CASSLAPFGRSQETQYF
NA,15,TRBV9,TRBJ1-1,NA,TGTGCCAGCAGCGTAGTGACGGGATCGAACACTGAAGCTTTCTTT,CASSVVTGSNTEAFF
TRBD2,19,TRBV12-3/TRBV12-4,TRBJ2-3,NA,TGTGCCAATCCCCCCTCGCCGGGGCTAGCGGGAGAGAGCACAGATACGCAGTATTTT,CANPPSPGLAGESTDTQYF
NA,15,TRBV7-2,TRBJ2-2,many,TGTGCCAGCAGCTTAGTAGGGGCGCGCGCCGGGGAGCTGTTTTTT,CASSLVGARAGELFF
NA,13,TRBV27,TRBJ1-5,many,TGTGCCAGCAGCCCCCAAGGATACCAGCCCCAGCATTTT,CASSPQGYQPQHF
TRBD1,14,TRBV20-1,TRBJ2-5,few,TGCAGTGCGGGCGGACAGGCCAGCCAAGAGACCCAGTACTTC,CSAGGQASQETQYF
NA,15,TRBV28,TRBJ1-2,many,TGTGCCAGCAGTTTCGTAGCGACAGGAATTTATGGCTACACCTTC,CASSFVATGIYGYTF
TRBD2,14,TRBV27,TRBJ2-1,many,TGTGCCAGCAGTGACGGGACTAGCGGCTATGAGCAGTTCTTC,CASSDGTSGYEQFF
TRBD2,21,TRBV6-1,TRBJ2-1,many,TGTGCCAGCCAAAAAATAATTGGACTAGCGGGAGGCCAATACTTCTACAATGAGCAGTTCTTC,CASQKIIGLAGGQYFYNEQFF
NA,12,TRBV20-1,TRBJ1-5,NA,TGCAGTGCCTTCGACAGGAATCAGCCCCAGCATTTT,CSAFDRNQPQHF
NA,14,TRBV12-5,TRBJ1-1,many,TGTGCTAGTGGTTTGACCACGGGTACAACTGAAGCTTTCTTT,CASGLTTGTTEAFF
TRBD2,13,TRBV6-1,TRBJ2-7,many,TGTGCCAGCACACTAGCGGGACTCTACGAGCAGTACTTC,CASTLAGLYEQYF
NA,11,TRBV6-2/TRBV6-3,TRBJ1-1,NA,TGTGCCAGCAGTTACGGGGGGCGAGCTTTCTTT,CASSYGGRAFF
NA,15,TRBV2,TRBJ2-2,many,TGTGCCAGCCTGACTAGCCCGACAGGGACCGGGGAGCTGTTTTTT,CASLTSPTGTGELFF
TRBD1,15,TRBV30,TRBJ2-5,few,TGTGCCTGGAGTCCGGGACAGGGGGAACAAGAGACCCAGTACTTC,CAWSPGQGEQETQYF
NA,16,TRBV6-2/TRBV6-3,TRBJ1-2,NA,TGTGCCAGCAGTTACTCCCCTCGAGGGGGGCCCCGCGGCTACACCTTC,CASSYSPRGGPRGYTF
NA,16,TRBV11-2,TRBJ1-6,many,TGTGCCAGCAGCTTAGATGTGGGTTTGATTGATTCACCCCTCCACTTT,CASSLDVGLIDSPLHF